This TCR beta chain was identified in a study of control samples from healthy donors and cancer patients. TCRdb's table, derived via immunoSEQ multiplex PCR, lists solely in-frame clones and lacks some. The sample carries roughly 130,000 clones, about 95% recorded once. CDR3 length: 15 residues. Germline trimming cut 5 bases from V and 6 bases from J; bases unmatched to any gene: 5. The germline CDR1 and CDR2 sequences are MGHRA and YSYEKL. This TCR derives from a man aged 25-45 years in good health. The chain links TRBV4-1 to TRBJ1-6, with 9 bases lining up with TRBD1. Sequenced sample: blood. CDR3 protein: CASSEGQGLNSPLHF. CDR3 in DNA: TGCGCCAGCAGCGAGGGACAGGGACTTAATTCACCCCTCCACTTT.